A single sample gave rise to the 7 T cell receptor beta chains below, sequenced in a study of cytomegalovirus exposure and HLA in healthy donors. Primers included in the PCR were 60 Vbeta and 13 Jbeta primers. This table comes from immunoSEQ multiplex PCR, and its TCRdb copy is limited to in-frame clones, with some not included. The sample records about 190,000 clones, 70% to 75% being singletons. Input material: PBMCs. The receptors come from a woman aged 25-40 years in good health and CMV-seropositive.

The chain is built from TRBV19 and TRBJ1-5, with a tentative D call TRBD1 (6 bases). The CDR3 covers 13 residues. Deletions cut 0 bases from V and 9 bases from J, with 9 bases between. Germline V gene sequence: CDR1 LNHDA, CDR2 SQIVND (reference sequence). The CDR3 here is CASSIDGTTPQHF. Written as DNA, the CDR3 is TGTGCCAGTAGTATAGATGGGACAACGCCCCAGCATTTT.

This clone appeared once. The chain has TRBV1 and TRBJ2-7; the table's D call, TRBD1, has no DNA check behind it. TRBV1 is reported as a pseudogene. The CDR3 is 10 residues long. This CDR3 reads CTSSQAEQYF. The DNA for the CDR3 is TGCACCAGCAGCCAGGCCGAGCAGTACTTC.

This clone came up a few times. The chain combines TRBV28 with TRBJ1-5; 9 bases are a match to TRBD1. Per germline, CDR1 MDHEN and CDR2 SYDVKM. The V segment lost 2 bases and the J segment 9 bases; nucleotides outside the gene matches: 11. The CDR3 has 16 residues. In DNA, the CDR3 is TGTGCCAGCAGTTTAAGTGGGGGACAGGGCTTAGGGCCCCAGCATTTT. Translation: CASSLSGGQGLGPQHF.

The chain combines TRBV9 with TRBJ1-2; 7 bases fit TRBD1. The germline V gene has CDR1 SGDLS and CDR2 YYNGEE. The CDR3 covers 13 residues. Unmatched junction bases numbered 8, after V lost 4 bases and J lost 8 bases. The CDR3, as DNA: TGTGCCAGCAGCAGACGGGACAGCGACGGCTACACCTTC. This codes for CASSRRDSDGYTF.

This sequence joins TRBV7-9 and TRBJ1-3; TRBD1 is a possible D gene (6 bases). CDR1 and CDR2 (germline): SEHNR, FQNEAQ (reference sequence). V dropped 5 bases and J dropped 3 bases, with 17 bases sitting between them. CDR3 length: 16 amino acids. DNA for the CDR3: TGTGCCAGCAGCCCTGCAGGGGTCGTATATGGAAACACCATATATTTT. Protein sequence: CASSPAGVVYGNTIYF.

The chain has TRBV27 and TRBJ2-5, with D possibly matching TRBD1 (5 bases). The germline V gene has CDR1 MNHEY and CDR2 SMNVEV (reference sequence). This CDR3 contains 18 residues. Trimming shortened V by 4 bases and J by 3 bases, and 24 bases separated the two germline ends. Here the CDR3 DNA reads TGTGCCAGCAGTTCTACCGCGGCAATGCCCAGGGTTAAAGAGACCCAGTACTTC. This translates into CASSSTAAMPRVKETQYF.

The chain is built from TRBV5-1 and TRBJ2-7, with D possibly matching TRBD1 (5 bases). The CDR3 is 13 residues long. V was cut by 9 bases and J by 2 bases, with 15 bases left in between. Looked up from germline, CDR1 is SGHRS and CDR2 is YFSETQ. CDR3 amino acids: CATSRGQAYEQYF. CDR3 sequence (DNA): TGCGCCACCTCCCGAGGACAAGCCTACGAGCAGTACTTC.